This TCR beta chain is from a study of control samples from healthy donors and cancer patients. Germline assignment: CDR1 GTSNPN and CDR2 SVGIG (reference sequence). Trimming shortened V by 3 bases and J by 8 bases, and 22 bases separated the two germline ends. The CDR3 length is 16 residues. Assay used: immunoSEQ multiplex PCR; TCRdb lists only in-frame clones, some missing. The table has 150,000 to 190,000 clones, about 93% seen once; the top ten hold approximately 2.5%. This TCR came from a man aged 50 or older in good health. The material sequenced was blood. The chain carries TRBV30 and TRBJ1-4; tentatively, D is TRBD1 (6 bases). The chain's CDR3 is CAWRYPVRGGDEKLFF. CDR3 in DNA: TGTGCCTGGAGGTACCCCGTGAGGGGGGGAGACGAAAAACTGTTTTTT.